The rows below give T cell receptor beta chains drawn from one sample of a study of T-cell memory formation after mild COVID-19. A single record per CDR3 protein comes from TCRdb applying MiXCR to the 5' RACE reads. The sample includes roughly 560,000 distinct CDR3 sequences, roughly 20% of them seen just once. The material sequenced was PBMCs or a T cell subset sorted from them (not recorded which). The origin of the receptors is an adult woman who had mild COVID-19 (a few samples of this study predate the infection). Cell type and time point are not known. Each CDR3 is given with its conserved first and last residue. Fields, in order: J gene, D gene, clone size, V gene, CDR3 protein, CDR3 DNA. The D gene is left open where the match is weak. Not all rows give a size; the values are once, few, many and, for expanded clones, a class.

J: TRBJ1-5
D: .
size: .
V: TRBV12-3/TRBV12-4
CDR3: CASSGTLGDRNQPQHF
DNA: TGTGCCAGCAGTGGTACCTTAGGGGACCGAAATCAGCCCCAGCATTTT

J: TRBJ1-2
D: TRBD1
size: .
V: TRBV19
CDR3: CASTGGNGYTF
DNA: TGTGCCAGCACAGGGGGCAACGGCTACACCTTC

J: TRBJ1-1
D: .
size: few
V: TRBV2
CDR3: CASRIPGNTEAFF
DNA: TGTGCCAGCAGGATCCCCGGGAACACTGAAGCTTTCTTT

J: TRBJ2-1
D: TRBD2
size: .
V: TRBV14
CDR3: CASSLLAGGRYEQFF
DNA: TGTGCCAGCAGCCTTTTAGCGGGAGGCCGGTATGAGCAGTTCTTC

J: TRBJ2-3
D: TRBD2
size: few
V: TRBV2
CDR3: CASSVSGGAGTDTQYF
DNA: TGTGCCAGCAGTGTTAGCGGGGGGGCCGGCACAGATACGCAGTATTTT

J: TRBJ2-7
D: TRBD1
size: few
V: TRBV27
CDR3: CASSLVGTGAPHEQYF
DNA: TGTGCCAGCAGTTTAGTTGGGACAGGGGCCCCCCACGAGCAGTACTTC

J: TRBJ2-2
D: TRBD1
size: .
V: TRBV24-1
CDR3: CATSDLGQGATGELFF
DNA: TGTGCCACCAGTGACTTGGGACAGGGGGCGACCGGGGAGCTGTTTTTT

J: TRBJ1-1
D: .
size: many
V: TRBV12-3/TRBV12-4
CDR3: CASRHRRMNTEAFF
DNA: TGTGCCAGCAGACACAGAAGAATGAACACTGAAGCTTTCTTT

J: TRBJ2-1
D: .
size: few
V: TRBV6-5
CDR3: CASSLTDYNEQFF
DNA: TGTGCCAGCAGTCTGACAGACTACAATGAGCAGTTCTTC

J: TRBJ2-2
D: TRBD2
size: few
V: TRBV20-1
CDR3: CSATQTSRTGELFF
DNA: TGCAGTGCGACCCAGACTAGCAGAACCGGGGAGCTGTTTTTT

J: TRBJ2-2
D: TRBD2
size: few
V: TRBV20-1
CDR3: CSASRLAGASNTGELFF
DNA: TGCAGTGCTAGTCGTCTAGCGGGGGCTTCGAACACCGGGGAGCTGTTTTTT

J: TRBJ1-2
D: .
size: .
V: TRBV12-3/TRBV12-4
CDR3: CASSRSTGGRVNYRYTF
DNA: TGTGCCAGCAGTCGATCCACGGGGGGGAGAGTGAACTATCGCTACACCTTC

J: TRBJ2-3
D: TRBD2
size: .
V: TRBV5-1
CDR3: CASSLRTSGGLTDTQYF
DNA: TGCGCCAGCAGCCTACGGACTAGCGGGGGGCTCACAGATACGCAGTATTTT

J: TRBJ1-5
D: TRBD1
size: .
V: TRBV5-8
CDR3: CASSARQGYLPQHF
DNA: TGTGCCAGCAGCGCCAGACAGGGTTACTTGCCCCAGCATTTT

J: TRBJ2-5
D: .
size: .
V: TRBV4-3
CDR3: CASSQDHNSFETQYF
DNA: TGCGCCAGCAGCCAAGATCATAATAGCTTTGAGACCCAGTACTTC

J: TRBJ2-7
D: .
size: .
V: TRBV6-1
CDR3: CASSEALGQGYEQYF
DNA: TGTGCCAGCAGTGAAGCGCTGGGGCAGGGCTACGAGCAGTACTTC

J: TRBJ1-3
D: .
size: .
V: TRBV7-9
CDR3: CASSTYRGRGNTIYF
DNA: TGTGCCAGCAGCACCTATCGTGGCAGAGGAAACACCATATATTTT

J: TRBJ2-7
D: TRBD2
size: many
V: TRBV5-5
CDR3: CASSLEVAGDHEQYF
DNA: TGTGCCAGCAGCTTGGAAGTAGCGGGAGACCACGAGCAGTACTTC

J: TRBJ2-3
D: .
size: .
V: TRBV9
CDR3: CASSEGDRTDTQYF
DNA: TGTGCCAGCAGCGAGGGCGATCGCACAGATACGCAGTATTTT

J: TRBJ1-4
D: TRBD1
size: few
V: TRBV12-3/TRBV12-4
CDR3: CASGIRGVYEKLFF
DNA: TGTGCCAGTGGGATCAGGGGGGTGTATGAAAAACTGTTTTTT

J: TRBJ2-1
D: TRBD2
size: few
V: TRBV20-1
CDR3: CSARSISGSNLNEQFF
DNA: TGCAGTGCCAGATCGATTAGCGGGAGTAATCTGAATGAGCAGTTCTTC

J: TRBJ2-1
D: TRBD1
size: few
V: TRBV4-1
CDR3: CASSQADRASNEQFF
DNA: TGCGCCAGCAGCCAAGCGGACAGGGCTAGCAATGAGCAGTTCTTC

J: TRBJ2-1
D: TRBD2
size: many
V: TRBV7-8
CDR3: CASSPSLVWRGEYNEQFF
DNA: TGTGCCAGCAGCCCATCCTTAGTTTGGCGGGGGGAATACAATGAGCAGTTCTTC

J: TRBJ1-1
D: TRBD1
size: many
V: TRBV5-1
CDR3: CASSLEPQGARATEAFF
DNA: TGCGCCAGCAGCTTGGAACCACAGGGGGCGCGGGCCACTGAAGCTTTCTTT

J: TRBJ2-5
D: TRBD1
size: few
V: TRBV12-3/TRBV12-4
CDR3: CASTGGGDRRETQYF
DNA: TGTGCCAGCACAGGGGGTGGGGACCGGCGAGAGACCCAGTACTTC

J: TRBJ1-1
D: .
size: .
V: TRBV6-5
CDR3: CASSYRGPAGWGAFF
DNA: TGTGCCAGCAGTTACAGGGGACCGGCCGGTTGGGGAGCTTTCTTT

J: TRBJ2-3
D: TRBD2
size: .
V: TRBV12-3/TRBV12-4
CDR3: CAIRTSGTDTQYF
DNA: TGTGCCATACGGACTAGCGGGACAGATACGCAGTATTTT

J: TRBJ1-1
D: .
size: .
V: TRBV10-3
CDR3: CAISESGIGNTEAFF
DNA: TGTGCCATCAGTGAGTCGGGGATCGGAAACACTGAAGCTTTCTTT

J: TRBJ2-1
D: .
size: few
V: TRBV20-1
CDR3: CSAREGSLEQFF
DNA: TGCAGTGCTAGAGAGGGATCGTTGGAGCAGTTCTTC

J: TRBJ2-7
D: TRBD1
size: .
V: TRBV29-1
CDR3: CSTSGTGGYEQYF
DNA: TGCAGCACCTCCGGGACAGGGGGCTACGAGCAGTACTTC

J: TRBJ2-1
D: .
size: .
V: TRBV2
CDR3: CASSETSASSYNEQFF
DNA: TGTGCCAGCAGTGAAACTTCCGCGAGCTCCTACAATGAGCAGTTCTTC

J: TRBJ2-1
D: TRBD2
size: .
V: TRBV2
CDR3: CASSILAVSYNEQFF
DNA: TGTGCCAGCAGTATTCTAGCGGTCTCCTACAATGAGCAGTTCTTC

J: TRBJ1-1
D: TRBD1
size: few
V: TRBV12-3/TRBV12-4
CDR3: CASNQGTGGKEAFF
DNA: TGTGCCAGCAACCAAGGGACAGGGGGCAAAGAAGCTTTCTTT

J: TRBJ2-2
D: TRBD1
size: .
V: TRBV20-1
CDR3: CSATTGTGELFF
DNA: TGCAGTGCTACGACAGGGACCGGGGAGCTGTTTTTT

J: TRBJ1-1
D: .
size: few
V: TRBV24-1
CDR3: CATSDLQGRNTEAFF
DNA: TGTGCCACCAGTGATTTGCAGGGAAGGAACACTGAAGCTTTCTTT

J: TRBJ2-3
D: TRBD2
size: few
V: TRBV5-1
CDR3: CASSLTGLAGGLGDTQYF
DNA: TGCGCCAGCAGCCTAACGGGACTAGCGGGAGGTCTAGGAGATACGCAGTATTTT

J: TRBJ2-7
D: TRBD1
size: few
V: TRBV18
CDR3: CASSSTGGRSYEQYF
DNA: TGTGCCAGCTCATCCACAGGGGGCCGCTCCTACGAGCAGTACTTC

J: TRBJ2-4
D: .
size: .
V: TRBV20-1
CDR3: CSAHSLGQAKNIQYF
DNA: TGCAGTGCCCACTCCCTAGGGCAGGCCAAAAACATTCAGTACTTC

J: TRBJ1-4
D: .
size: .
V: TRBV7-6
CDR3: CASSPLNSPRDEKLFF
DNA: TGTGCCAGCAGCCCGTTGAACTCCCCTCGGGATGAAAAACTGTTTTTT

J: TRBJ1-2
D: .
size: few
V: TRBV27
CDR3: CASNSGPGYGYTF
DNA: TGTGCCAGCAATTCGGGCCCCGGGTATGGCTACACCTTC

J: TRBJ2-5
D: TRBD1
size: many
V: TRBV20-1
CDR3: CSARPGQKTQYF
DNA: TGCAGTGCTAGACCGGGACAGAAGACCCAGTACTTC

J: TRBJ2-7
D: .
size: .
V: TRBV15
CDR3: CATSRDHQGREQYF
DNA: TGTGCCACCAGCAGAGATCACCAGGGTCGCGAGCAGTACTTC

J: TRBJ2-1
D: TRBD2
size: few
V: TRBV7-9
CDR3: CASSLWREPIYNEQFF
DNA: TGTGCCAGCAGCTTATGGCGGGAGCCAATCTACAATGAGCAGTTCTTC

J: TRBJ2-7
D: .
size: .
V: TRBV12-3/TRBV12-4
CDR3: CASSQGLLIYEQYF
DNA: TGTGCCAGCAGTCAGGGGCTACTTATTTACGAGCAGTACTTC

J: TRBJ1-5
D: .
size: .
V: TRBV15
CDR3: CATSREDTNNQPQHF
DNA: TGTGCCACCAGCAGAGAAGACACCAACAATCAGCCCCAGCATTTT

J: TRBJ2-4
D: TRBD2
size: .
V: TRBV6-2/TRBV6-3
CDR3: CASSFGGEGIQYF
DNA: TGTGCCAGCAGTTTCGGCGGGGAGGGCATTCAGTACTTC

J: TRBJ2-4
D: .
size: .
V: TRBV12-3/TRBV12-4
CDR3: CASSFGRKINIQYF
DNA: TGTGCCAGCAGTTTTGGACGAAAGATAAACATTCAGTACTTC

J: TRBJ2-1
D: TRBD2
size: .
V: TRBV7-9
CDR3: CASTLAGGSYNEQFF
DNA: TGTGCCAGCACCCTAGCGGGGGGGTCCTACAATGAGCAGTTCTTC

J: TRBJ2-7
D: .
size: .
V: TRBV19
CDR3: CASSIIGGTGVPYEQYF
DNA: TGTGCCAGTAGTATAATCGGAGGGACCGGGGTTCCCTACGAGCAGTACTTC

J: TRBJ1-2
D: .
size: .
V: TRBV5-1
CDR3: CASSPDRYQGYTF
DNA: TGCGCCAGCAGCCCTGACAGGTATCAAGGCTACACCTTC

J: TRBJ2-3
D: .
size: .
V: TRBV7-2
CDR3: CASSPRRGSDTQYF
DNA: TGTGCCAGCAGCCCCCGGAGGGGCTCAGATACGCAGTATTTT